This T cell receptor beta chain was retrieved from a study of regulatory T cells in long-lasting Graves disease. Whole-study results and caveats: Segments TRBV28, TRBJ1-2 and TRBJ2-5 showed preferential usage in persistent disease.

Time point in this sample: newly diagnosed GD, antithyroid drugs for less than 3 months. PBMCs were the source of the RNA used for TCR sequencing. This clonotype was counted many times. No antigen is known for it. Germline V gene lookup returns CDR1 SGHRS and CDR2 YFSETQ. Trimming removed 0 bases from V and 0 bases from J, with 10 bases in between. This CDR3 is built from 16 residues. Arm-PCR of CDR3 regions and iRepertoire HTBI primers were the basis on which TCR beta libraries were built. TCRdb itself ran the multiplex PCR reads through MiXCR, one entry per CDR3 protein. Of 360,000 or so distinct CDR3 sequences in the sample, 12% were seen once. The same data also contributed to another study, on T cells in Graves' hyperthyroidism and ophthalmopathy. That source adds: Among the patients, aged 18 to 65, hyperthyroidism was newly diagnosed and had lasted under 2 months. Any patient presenting with uncontrolled infection, other autoimmune disease, pregnancy or lactation was left out.

The sequence came from a woman between 18 and 29 years old with Graves disease. This material consisted of peripheral blood mononuclear cells (PBMCs), taken at new diagnosis, from a patient treated with antithyroid drugs. This chain uses TRBV5-1 with TRBJ2-1, with D hard to call. CDR3 protein: CASSLAIHSSYNEQFF. The CDR3, as DNA: TGCGCCAGCAGCTTGGCGATACACAGCTCCTACAATGAGCAGTTCTTC.